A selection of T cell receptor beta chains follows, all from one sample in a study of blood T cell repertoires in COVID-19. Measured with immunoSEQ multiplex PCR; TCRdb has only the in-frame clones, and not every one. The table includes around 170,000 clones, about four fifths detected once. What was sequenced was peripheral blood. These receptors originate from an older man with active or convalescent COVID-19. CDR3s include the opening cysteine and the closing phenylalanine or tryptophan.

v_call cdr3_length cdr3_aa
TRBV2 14 CASSGTGNTGELFF
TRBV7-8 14 CASRLAGETGELFF
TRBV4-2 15 CASSYSRGSPYGYTF
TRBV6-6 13 CASTPTGNEGYTF
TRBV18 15 CASSPGPGALYEQYF
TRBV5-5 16 CASSLDVGRGTDTQYF
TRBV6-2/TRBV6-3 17 CASSYSGDTIYSYEQYF
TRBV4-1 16 CASSPSPRDTYYGYTF
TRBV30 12 CACKDTSETQYF
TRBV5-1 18 CASSPGGQGHATNEKLFF
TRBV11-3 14 CASRSGQENSEAFF
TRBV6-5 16 CASSYSRLAISYEQYF
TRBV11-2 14 CASSYQYREGTIYF
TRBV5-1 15 CASSLGTVPRETQYF
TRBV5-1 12 CASGSEGGEAFF
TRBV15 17 CATSRERGQTISYEQYF
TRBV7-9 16 CASSTGQGGWDTEAFF
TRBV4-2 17 CASSQDKGGSGFYEQFF
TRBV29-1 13 CSVADGGNQPQHF
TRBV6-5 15 CAISSGGFVESEQFF
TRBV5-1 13 CASSPRQGSPLHF
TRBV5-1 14 CASSLVGRSGEQFF
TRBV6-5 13 CASILTGVPGYTF
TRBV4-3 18 CASSQKGKGGQENTEAFF
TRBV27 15 CASSLGPSWVAEQYF
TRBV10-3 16 CAISDKRGSEAGELFF
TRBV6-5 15 CASSLGGASGNEQFF
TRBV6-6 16 CASSREVGGWNSPLHF
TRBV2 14 CASTPPHILYGYTF
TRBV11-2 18 CASSLALPGLAGAETQYF
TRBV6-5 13 CASSYRGIVGYTF
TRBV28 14 CASSSNRGNYGYTF
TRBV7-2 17 CASSLVGSGGFADTQYF
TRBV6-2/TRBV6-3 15 CASSYSSSGERSYTF
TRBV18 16 CASSPPGTYQTNEQFF
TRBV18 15 CASSPMTGDNSPLHF
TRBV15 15 CATSRGQGFNNEQFF
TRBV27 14 CASRIAGHNEKLFF
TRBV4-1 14 CASSLQQGAGGYTF
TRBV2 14 CASSETVTKNIQYF
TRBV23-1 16 CASSRVEGDTNEKLFF
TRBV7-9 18 CASSRQGAASSGANVLTF
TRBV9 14 CASSVGTSGGEQFF
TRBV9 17 CASSAEAGQGLVGELFF
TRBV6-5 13 CASSPQGDQPQHF
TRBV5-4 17 CASSSGPTGGGNQPQHF
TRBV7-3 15 CASSVDRGSYNEQFF
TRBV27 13 CASSSRTGNEQYF
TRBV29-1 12 CSVEPLNNEQFF
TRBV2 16 CASSRPTGYGIETQYF
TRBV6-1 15 CASSGGQGGTDTQYF
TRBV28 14 CASSLIQGGETQYF
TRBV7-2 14 CASSLESRGSEQYF
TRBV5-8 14 CASSLGQVNQPQHF
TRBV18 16 CASSPTSGSAGDTQYF
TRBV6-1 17 CASSEMDPGTYNSPLHF
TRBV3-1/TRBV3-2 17 CASSLTTQGQITGELFF
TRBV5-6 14 CASSYGGANQPQHF
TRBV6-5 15 CASRPQGALGDTQYF
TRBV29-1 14 CSYRKDGGGNEQFF